This TCR beta chain was identified in a study of T-cell memory formation after mild COVID-19. TCRdb used MiXCR to reprocess the 5' RACE reads, holding one entry per CDR3 protein. This table has just over 400,000 distinct CDR3 sequences, 20% to 30% appearing once. This clonotype was obtained from an adult woman who had mild COVID-19 (a few samples of this study predate the infection). Cell type and time point are not known. The source material was PBMCs or a T cell subset sorted from them (not recorded which).

The CDR3 loop is CSARDPRRQGARSGYTF. CDR3 bases: TGCAGTGCTAGAGATCCCAGGCGACAGGGGGCGCGGAGCGGCTACACCTTC. This sequence joins TRBV20-1 and TRBJ1-2; 10 nucleotides align to TRBD1. Germline CDR1 and CDR2: DFQATT and SNEGSKA (reference sequence). Unmatched junction bases numbered 15, after V lost 0 bases and J lost 8 bases. The CDR3 is 17 residues long.